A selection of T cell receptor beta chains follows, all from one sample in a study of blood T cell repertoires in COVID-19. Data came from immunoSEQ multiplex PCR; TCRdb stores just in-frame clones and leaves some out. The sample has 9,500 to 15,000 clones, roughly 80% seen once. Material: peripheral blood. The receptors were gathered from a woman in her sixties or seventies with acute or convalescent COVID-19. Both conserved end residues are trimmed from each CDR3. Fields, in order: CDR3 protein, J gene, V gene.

cdr3_aa: ASSLVEDTEAF
j_call: TRBJ1-1
v_call: TRBV7-9

cdr3_aa: ASSETGTGLYEQY
j_call: TRBJ2-7
v_call: TRBV6-1

cdr3_aa: ASSLTGFNEKLF
j_call: TRBJ1-4
v_call: TRBV5-1

cdr3_aa: ASSLSVRGNTGELF
j_call: TRBJ2-2
v_call: TRBV5-4

cdr3_aa: ASSLTGMLETQY
j_call: TRBJ2-5
v_call: TRBV5-1

cdr3_aa: ASSPRGMLANSPLH
j_call: TRBJ1-6
v_call: TRBV9

cdr3_aa: ASSLRDREYEQY
j_call: TRBJ2-7
v_call: TRBV28

cdr3_aa: ASSPRDRGLQY
j_call: TRBJ2-7
v_call: TRBV5-1

cdr3_aa: ASSETSWNTEAF
j_call: TRBJ1-1
v_call: TRBV2

cdr3_aa: ASSFGGLREQY
j_call: TRBJ2-7
v_call: TRBV5-4

cdr3_aa: ASSLEGSTDTQY
j_call: TRBJ2-3
v_call: TRBV7-9

cdr3_aa: ASSHALGQGKNEQF
j_call: TRBJ2-1
v_call: TRBV4-1

cdr3_aa: ASSQGFTGDTGELF
j_call: TRBJ2-2
v_call: TRBV3-1/TRBV3-2

cdr3_aa: ASSDGLAGADTQY
j_call: TRBJ2-3
v_call: TRBV6-4

cdr3_aa: ASRDSRPAEAF
j_call: TRBJ1-1
v_call: TRBV19

cdr3_aa: ASSQGERAINPYEQY
j_call: TRBJ2-7
v_call: TRBV6-2/TRBV6-3

cdr3_aa: ASSEGGVVTEAF
j_call: TRBJ1-1
v_call: TRBV19

cdr3_aa: ASSQGVNTEAF
j_call: TRBJ1-1
v_call: TRBV14

cdr3_aa: ASSLALAGAFSSYNEQF
j_call: TRBJ2-1
v_call: TRBV7-8

cdr3_aa: ASSQVEGMNTEAF
j_call: TRBJ1-1
v_call: TRBV3-1/TRBV3-2

cdr3_aa: ASSLPGTDYGYT
j_call: TRBJ1-2
v_call: TRBV5-4

cdr3_aa: ASSVLEISGGTYNEQF
j_call: TRBJ2-1
v_call: TRBV5-1

cdr3_aa: ASSASGGANSPLH
j_call: TRBJ1-6
v_call: TRBV9

cdr3_aa: ASSQYIIASTDTQY
j_call: TRBJ2-3
v_call: TRBV3-1/TRBV3-2

cdr3_aa: ASTPPGTGHTGELF
j_call: TRBJ2-2
v_call: TRBV5-1

cdr3_aa: ASSFGDYGYT
j_call: TRBJ1-2
v_call: TRBV5-8

cdr3_aa: ASSLAAGTGGTEAF
j_call: TRBJ1-1
v_call: TRBV7-8

cdr3_aa: ASSLGGAESQPQH
j_call: TRBJ1-5
v_call: TRBV19

cdr3_aa: ASSSNRGNNSPLH
j_call: TRBJ1-6
v_call: TRBV19

cdr3_aa: ASGLAQGGQPQH
j_call: TRBJ1-5
v_call: TRBV12-5

cdr3_aa: ASSQEFSGLGVF
j_call: TRBJ2-1
v_call: TRBV3-1/TRBV3-2

cdr3_aa: ASREGLNSHNEQF
j_call: TRBJ2-1
v_call: TRBV2

cdr3_aa: ASSPTSGGAGGTGELF
j_call: TRBJ2-2
v_call: TRBV3-1/TRBV3-2

cdr3_aa: ASSIRTSVPY
j_call: TRBJ2-7
v_call: TRBV11-3

cdr3_aa: ASSLEGGLMNTEAF
j_call: TRBJ1-1
v_call: TRBV21-1

cdr3_aa: ASSRKPDRVNTEAF
j_call: TRBJ1-1
v_call: TRBV5-1

cdr3_aa: ASSEQGYNSPLH
j_call: TRBJ1-6
v_call: TRBV25-1

cdr3_aa: ASSLVRGYTEAF
j_call: TRBJ1-1
v_call: TRBV5-5

cdr3_aa: ASSQDEYRANQPQH
j_call: TRBJ1-5
v_call: TRBV4-1

cdr3_aa: ASSSHFAGGHPSRIEQF
j_call: TRBJ2-1
v_call: TRBV7-3

cdr3_aa: ATSRDRGVGEQY
j_call: TRBJ2-7
v_call: TRBV15

cdr3_aa: ASSFARDRAAEQY
j_call: TRBJ2-7
v_call: TRBV7-9

cdr3_aa: ASSQDRAQPQH
j_call: TRBJ1-5
v_call: TRBV12-3/TRBV12-4

cdr3_aa: ASSPGIRVNTEAF
j_call: TRBJ1-1
v_call: TRBV18

cdr3_aa: SASQTGEAF
j_call: TRBJ1-1
v_call: TRBV20-1

cdr3_aa: ASSSTGAWEQY
j_call: TRBJ2-7
v_call: TRBV19

cdr3_aa: ASGLIRETQY
j_call: TRBJ2-5
v_call: TRBV12-5

cdr3_aa: ASSGTFLLRAF
j_call: TRBJ1-1
v_call: TRBV2